This T cell receptor beta chain appears in the sequencing data of a study of OX40 agonist ivuxolimab in advanced cancers. In the study overall: Patients were dosed with the agonistic anti-OX40 (CD134) antibody ivuxolimab. Patients undergoing dose escalation presented with hepatocellular carcinoma, melanoma, renal cell or head and neck cancer. Three patients showed partial responses: one hepatocellular carcinoma and two cutaneous melanoma cases.

This table comes from immunoSEQ multiplex PCR, and its TCRdb copy is limited to in-frame clones, with some not included. The table has about 11,000 clones, more than 60% seen once. The V and J ends lost 4 bases and 7 bases, in that order; junction bases with no gene match: 3. Per germline, CDR1 MGHRA and CDR2 YSYEKL. The CDR3 length is 15 residues. The clonotype originates from an adult with an advanced solid tumor such as melanoma, head and neck, liver or kidney cancer. V is TRBV4-1 and J is TRBJ2-1; 14 bases agree with TRBD2. Sequenced here: CD4+ or CD8+ T cells sorted from blood, sampled in a trial of the OX40 agonist ivuxolimab. The CDR3 spells CASSLGLAGGNEQFF. The CDR3 region has the DNA TGCGCCAGCAGCCTTGGACTAGCGGGGGGTAATGAGCAGTTCTTC.